This TCR beta chain was sequenced during a study of CD8 T cells in ankylosing spondylitis. Generation of TCR beta libraries employed quantitative 5'-RACE incorporating molecular barcodes. TCRdb re-called the 5' RACE reads with MiXCR, one entry per CDR3 protein. The data contain some 130,000 distinct CDR3 sequences, around 9.3% of them seen just once; the ten biggest clones take up more than 3%. This clonotype occurred many times. Germline CDR1 and CDR2: DFQATT and SNEGSKA (reference sequence). The V end was cut by 3 bases, the J end by 2 bases, with 5 bases between. There are 11 residues in the CDR3. The specimen sequenced was blood, either unsorted or a sorted T cell fraction (not recorded which). The clonotype originates from a male donor with ankylosing spondylitis or in good health (not recorded which). The gene calls are TRBV20-1 and TRBJ2-7; D ambiguous. The CDR3 here is CSASDTYEQYF. The CDR3 coding sequence is TGCAGTGCTAGTGATACCTACGAGCAGTACTTC.